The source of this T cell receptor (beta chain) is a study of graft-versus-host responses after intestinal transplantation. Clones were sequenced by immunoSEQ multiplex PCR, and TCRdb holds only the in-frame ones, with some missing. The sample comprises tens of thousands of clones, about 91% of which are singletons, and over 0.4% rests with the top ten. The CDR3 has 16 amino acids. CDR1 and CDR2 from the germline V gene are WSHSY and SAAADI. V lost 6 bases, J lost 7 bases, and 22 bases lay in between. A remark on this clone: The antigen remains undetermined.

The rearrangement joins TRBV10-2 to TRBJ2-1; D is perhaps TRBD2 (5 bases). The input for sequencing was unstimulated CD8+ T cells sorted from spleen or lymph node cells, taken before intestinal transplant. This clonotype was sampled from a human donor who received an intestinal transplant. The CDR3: CASRGENYPQENEQFF. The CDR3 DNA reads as TGCGCCAGCAGGGGAGAGAACTACCCCCAAGAAAATGAGCAGTTCTTC.